The rows below give T cell receptor beta chains drawn from one sample of a study of technical replicates of blood from several donors. Measured with immunoSEQ multiplex PCR; TCRdb has only the in-frame clones, and not every one. Of about 88,000 clones listed, less than 95% were seen once; the top ten hold roughly 0.25%. Sequencing was performed on T cells isolated from PBMCs. All receptors derive from a human donor in good health. CDR3s include the opening cysteine and the closing phenylalanine or tryptophan. D genes are given only for firm matches. Clone size is shown for a subset of rows, as once, few, many or a class of expanded clone.

J gene,V gene,D gene,clone size,CDR3 protein,CDR3 DNA
TRBJ1-1,TRBV4-1,.,.,CASSLTDRTTSLNTEAFF,TGCGCCAGCAGCCTCACCGACAGAACTACTTCTTTGAACACTGAAGCTTTCTTT
TRBJ1-5,TRBV6-1,.,.,CASRLGNQPQHF,TGTGCCAGCAGACTTGGCAATCAGCCCCAGCATTTT
TRBJ2-7,TRBV19,TRBD2,.,CASSPGLASAYEQYF,TGTGCCAGTAGTCCCGGACTAGCGAGCGCCTACGAGCAGTACTTC
TRBJ1-3,TRBV29-1,TRBD1,.,CSATPGQQVPIYF,TGCAGCGCCACACCGGGACAGCAGGTTCCCATATATTTT
TRBJ2-1,TRBV27,TRBD2,.,CASSLSGRYNEQFF,TGTGCCAGCAGTCTTAGCGGGCGTTACAATGAGCAGTTCTTC
TRBJ2-7,TRBV11-3,.,.,CASSYLSVYEQYF,TGTGCCAGCAGCTATCTTTCGGTCTACGAGCAGTACTTC
TRBJ2-7,TRBV5-1,TRBD1,.,CASSSRQGLGYEQYF,TGCGCCAGCAGCTCAAGACAGGGGCTGGGGTACGAGCAGTACTTC
TRBJ1-6,TRBV7-2,.,.,CASIPWLGRNPSALHF,TGTGCCAGCATCCCTTGGTTAGGCAGGAACCCCTCGGCCCTCCACTTT
TRBJ2-3,TRBV28,TRBD2,.,CASSPRLAFTDTQYF,TGTGCCAGCAGTCCCCGACTAGCGTTCACAGATACGCAGTATTTT
TRBJ2-7,TRBV4-2,.,.,CASSQPGGSYEQYF,TGTGCCAGCAGCCAGCCCGGGGGCTCCTACGAGCAGTACTTC
TRBJ2-3,TRBV6-1,TRBD2,.,CASSGGTSLRTDTQYF,TGTGCCAGCAGTGGGGGGACTAGCCTTCGCACAGATACGCAGTATTTT
TRBJ1-5,TRBV6-1,TRBD1,.,CASSDQTGPGQPQHF,TGTGCCAGCAGTGATCAGACAGGGCCTGGGCAGCCCCAGCATTTT
TRBJ1-1,TRBV28,.,few,CASNTTPGSGTEAFF,TGTGCCAGCAACACTACGCCGGGAAGTGGGACTGAAGCTTTCTTT
TRBJ2-2,TRBV27,TRBD1,.,CASSGTGSTGELFF,TGTGCCAGCAGTGGGACAGGGAGCACCGGGGAGCTGTTTTTT
TRBJ2-7,TRBV9,.,.,CASSVIPQPTGEQYF,TGTGCCAGCAGCGTAATTCCCCAACCTACGGGAGAGCAGTACTTC
TRBJ2-5,TRBV4-1,TRBD1,once,CASSQNTGGAETQYF,TGCGCCAGCAGCCAAAATACAGGGGGCGCCGAGACCCAGTACTTC
TRBJ2-7,TRBV27,TRBD1,.,CASSLSVTFGTGVSYEQYF,TGTGCCAGCAGTTTATCAGTCACCTTCGGGACAGGGGTCTCCTACGAGCAGTACTTC
TRBJ1-1,TRBV9,.,.,CASSPRTEGTEAFF,TGTGCCAGCAGCCCCAGGACGGAGGGCACTGAAGCTTTCTTT